This T cell receptor (beta chain) was recorded in a study of tumor-infiltrating lymphocytes in oesophageal squamous cell carcinoma. MiXCR, run by TCRdb on the PCR reads, gives a single entry per CDR3 protein. The data show just under 20,000 distinct CDR3 sequences, roughly two fifths seen once. This clonotype showed up many times. The CDR3 has 14 amino acids. CDR1 is SEHNR, CDR2 FQNEAQ, per germline (reference sequence). V shed 2 bases and J shed 5 bases, with 9 bases lying between them. The receptor was derived from a male donor with esophageal squamous cell carcinoma. This sequence joins TRBV7-9 and TRBJ1-4, with D hard to call. Material for sequencing was esophageal tumor tissue. CDR3 protein: CASSLQAENEKLFF. The CDR3 DNA follows: TGTGCCAGCAGCTTACAGGCAGAAAATGAAAAACTGTTTTTT.